Listed below are T cell receptor beta chains from one sample, sequenced in a study of Graves' ophthalmopathy and Graves' hyperthyroidism. MiXCR, applied by TCRdb to the multiplex PCR reads, yields one record per CDR3 protein. The top ten clones hold around 3.2% of a sample with hundreds of thousands of distinct CDR3 sequences, around 21% of them seen once. What was sequenced was peripheral blood. The source is a woman aged 18-29 years with stable Graves' hyperthyroidism. Each CDR3 is given with its conserved first and last residue. The D gene is left open where the match is weak. Some rows have no size entry. The others give once, few or many, or a class for an expanded clone.

CDR3 DNA: TGTGCCGGGACCCCTGGGGGGAGAGAGACCCAGTACTTC
CDR3 protein: CAGTPGGRETQYF
clone size: many
V gene: TRBV30
D gene: .
J gene: TRBJ2-5

CDR3 DNA: TGCAGTGCCCGCGGTTCAAGGACGAATTGGAGCCCCGATAGCAACCAGCCCCAGCATTTT
CDR3 protein: CSARGSRTNWSPDSNQPQHF
clone size: many
V gene: TRBV20-1
D gene: .
J gene: TRBJ1-5

CDR3 DNA: TGTGCCAGCACCAGGGAGCCCCACTACGAGCAGTACTTC
CDR3 protein: CASTREPHYEQYF
clone size: .
V gene: TRBV6-2/TRBV6-3
D gene: .
J gene: TRBJ2-7

CDR3 DNA: TGTGCCAGCAGTCCAGTACTAGCGGGCTCCTACGAGCAGTACTTC
CDR3 protein: CASSPVLAGSYEQYF
clone size: few
V gene: TRBV2
D gene: TRBD2
J gene: TRBJ2-7

CDR3 DNA: TGTGCCAGCAGCGATTGGACAAGGACGGCCGGGGAGCTGTTTTTT
CDR3 protein: CASSDWTRTAGELFF
clone size: many
V gene: TRBV28
D gene: .
J gene: TRBJ2-2

CDR3 DNA: TGTGCCACCAGCAGAGATCATTTGGTGACCGGGGAGCTGTTTTTT
CDR3 protein: CATSRDHLVTGELFF
clone size: many
V gene: TRBV15
D gene: .
J gene: TRBJ2-2

CDR3 DNA: TGTGCCAGCAGCTTGGGGTTCATGAACACTGAAGCTTTCTTT
CDR3 protein: CASSLGFMNTEAFF
clone size: many
V gene: TRBV7-2
D gene: .
J gene: TRBJ1-1

CDR3 DNA: TGTGCCACCTCGGTGATTACCGACACTGAAGCTTTCTTT
CDR3 protein: CATSVITDTEAFF
clone size: many
V gene: TRBV19
D gene: .
J gene: TRBJ1-1

CDR3 DNA: TGTGCCAGCGGAACCCAGGGGTGGGAGACCCAGTACTTC
CDR3 protein: CASGTQGWETQYF
clone size: .
V gene: TRBV12-3/TRBV12-4
D gene: .
J gene: TRBJ2-5

CDR3 DNA: TGTGCCAGCAGTCCGCGGGGCAGACCCTACGAGCAGTACTTC
CDR3 protein: CASSPRGRPYEQYF
clone size: few
V gene: TRBV28
D gene: .
J gene: TRBJ2-7

CDR3 DNA: TGTGCCAGCAGTGGCCGGACAGGGAGATACGAGCAGTACTTC
CDR3 protein: CASSGRTGRYEQYF
clone size: many
V gene: TRBV25-1
D gene: TRBD1
J gene: TRBJ2-7

CDR3 DNA: TGTGCCAGCAGTATACCGCACGGGAGTCGAGAGACCCAGTACTTC
CDR3 protein: CASSIPHGSRETQYF
clone size: many
V gene: TRBV7-8
D gene: .
J gene: TRBJ2-5

CDR3 DNA: TGTGCCAGCTCAAATCAGCGGGGCCGTAAAGAGACCCAGTACTTC
CDR3 protein: CASSNQRGRKETQYF
clone size: many
V gene: TRBV18
D gene: TRBD2
J gene: TRBJ2-5

CDR3 DNA: TGCAGTGCTAGCGATCCTGGACGTCCACCCCTCCACTTT
CDR3 protein: CSASDPGRPPLHF
clone size: .
V gene: TRBV20-1
D gene: .
J gene: TRBJ1-6

CDR3 DNA: TGTGCCTGGAGTCGCCCGAGGGACCTTCAGCCCCAGCATTTT
CDR3 protein: CAWSRPRDLQPQHF
clone size: many
V gene: TRBV30
D gene: .
J gene: TRBJ1-5

CDR3 DNA: TGTGCCAGCAGCCCAAGCGCGAATACCTACGAGCAGTACTTC
CDR3 protein: CASSPSANTYEQYF
clone size: .
V gene: TRBV7-2
D gene: .
J gene: TRBJ2-7

CDR3 DNA: TGCAGTGCTAGCGGTTTAGCGGGAGGGACCGGGGAGCTGTTTTTT
CDR3 protein: CSASGLAGGTGELFF
clone size: .
V gene: TRBV20-1
D gene: TRBD2
J gene: TRBJ2-2

CDR3 DNA: TGTGCCAGCAGTTCCCGGGACAGGAGGGCCTACGAGCAGTACTTC
CDR3 protein: CASSSRDRRAYEQYF
clone size: .
V gene: TRBV27
D gene: TRBD1
J gene: TRBJ2-7

CDR3 DNA: TGTGCCACCCGATCCAGCAATCAGCCCCAGCATTTT
CDR3 protein: CATRSSNQPQHF
clone size: many
V gene: TRBV28
D gene: .
J gene: TRBJ1-5

CDR3 DNA: TGTGCCAGCAGTTTGACCTATAGCAATCAGCCCCAGCATTTT
CDR3 protein: CASSLTYSNQPQHF
clone size: many
V gene: TRBV2
D gene: .
J gene: TRBJ1-5

CDR3 DNA: TGTGCCAGCACTTATAGGAGGGCGAACACCGGGGAGCTGTTTTTT
CDR3 protein: CASTYRRANTGELFF
clone size: .
V gene: TRBV6-2/TRBV6-3
D gene: .
J gene: TRBJ2-2

CDR3 DNA: TGTGCCAGCAGCCAACTTACTAGCGGGAGGGCCACCGGGGAGCTGTTTTTT
CDR3 protein: CASSQLTSGRATGELFF
clone size: few
V gene: TRBV2
D gene: TRBD2
J gene: TRBJ2-2

CDR3 DNA: TGTGCCAGCAGCTCCGGGACGGTAACTGAAGCTTTCTTT
CDR3 protein: CASSSGTVTEAFF
clone size: .
V gene: TRBV12-3/TRBV12-4
D gene: .
J gene: TRBJ1-1

CDR3 DNA: TGTGCCAGCAGCTCCCATGCGGGAGAGGACGAGCAGTACTTC
CDR3 protein: CASSSHAGEDEQYF
clone size: many
V gene: TRBV7-9
D gene: TRBD2
J gene: TRBJ2-7

CDR3 DNA: TGTGCCAGCAGCTTTTCTACCTCAACTAATGAAAAACTGTTTTTT
CDR3 protein: CASSFSTSTNEKLFF
clone size: many
V gene: TRBV11-2
D gene: .
J gene: TRBJ1-4

CDR3 DNA: TGTGCCAGTAGTCTCCGGGACAGGCCTAAGGCTTTCTTT
CDR3 protein: CASSLRDRPKAFF
clone size: few
V gene: TRBV19
D gene: TRBD1
J gene: TRBJ1-1

CDR3 DNA: TGTGCCAGCAGCCCACGTCCCGGGACATTTATGGGCGAGCAGTACTTC
CDR3 protein: CASSPRPGTFMGEQYF
clone size: many
V gene: TRBV9
D gene: .
J gene: TRBJ2-7

CDR3 DNA: TGCGCCAGCAGCTTGGGAACTGCGGGACAGGGGATCGGCTACACCTTC
CDR3 protein: CASSLGTAGQGIGYTF
clone size: .
V gene: TRBV5-1
D gene: TRBD1
J gene: TRBJ1-2

CDR3 DNA: TGCAGCGTTGTAGACACCCTATATGGCTACACCTTC
CDR3 protein: CSVVDTLYGYTF
clone size: many
V gene: TRBV29-1
D gene: .
J gene: TRBJ1-2

CDR3 DNA: TGTGCCAGCAGCCAAGTACACTGGGGCGAAGCTTTCTTT
CDR3 protein: CASSQVHWGEAFF
clone size: once
V gene: TRBV3-1
D gene: .
J gene: TRBJ1-1

CDR3 DNA: TGTGCCAGCAGCGCCGGGACAGGGGCCTATGGCTACACCTTC
CDR3 protein: CASSAGTGAYGYTF
clone size: many
V gene: TRBV27
D gene: TRBD1
J gene: TRBJ1-2

CDR3 DNA: TGTGCCTGGAGGGACCGGGACGTCTACATTCAGTACTTC
CDR3 protein: CAWRDRDVYIQYF
clone size: many
V gene: TRBV30
D gene: .
J gene: TRBJ2-4

CDR3 DNA: TGTGCCAGTAGTATTGCAGGGGGAGGCGGGGAGCTGTTTTTT
CDR3 protein: CASSIAGGGGELFF
clone size: few
V gene: TRBV19
D gene: .
J gene: TRBJ2-2

CDR3 DNA: TGTGCCTGGAGTAACGGGGAGAGGAACGAGCAGTACTTC
CDR3 protein: CAWSNGERNEQYF
clone size: many
V gene: TRBV30
D gene: .
J gene: TRBJ2-7

CDR3 DNA: TGTGCCAGCAGTTTATTGACAGGAGGTCAAGAGACCCAGTACTTC
CDR3 protein: CASSLLTGGQETQYF
clone size: many
V gene: TRBV28
D gene: .
J gene: TRBJ2-5

CDR3 DNA: TGTGCCAGCAGTTACCTCTACGAGCAGTACTTC
CDR3 protein: CASSYLYEQYF
clone size: many
V gene: TRBV6-5
D gene: .
J gene: TRBJ2-7

CDR3 DNA: TGCAGTGCTAGCCTTTACAGCTCCTACGAGCAGTACTTC
CDR3 protein: CSASLYSSYEQYF
clone size: many
V gene: TRBV20-1
D gene: .
J gene: TRBJ2-7

CDR3 DNA: TGTGCCAGCAGTTACTCGGAGGGGCCGGGCCCCTTTTACTTT
CDR3 protein: CASSYSEGPGPFYF
clone size: many
V gene: TRBV6-5
D gene: .
J gene: TRBJ1-3

CDR3 DNA: TGTGCCAGCAGAGGGACGCTTTATGGCTACACCTTC
CDR3 protein: CASRGTLYGYTF
clone size: many
V gene: TRBV6-5
D gene: .
J gene: TRBJ1-2

CDR3 DNA: TGTGCCAGCAGCTCTCAGTCGGAGCCTGGAAACACCATATATTTT
CDR3 protein: CASSSQSEPGNTIYF
clone size: many
V gene: TRBV7-6
D gene: .
J gene: TRBJ1-3

CDR3 DNA: TGTGCCAGCAGCTTAACGTTAGACACTGAAGCTTTCTTT
CDR3 protein: CASSLTLDTEAFF
clone size: many
V gene: TRBV7-3
D gene: .
J gene: TRBJ1-1

CDR3 DNA: TGTGCCTGGCAGACAGGTTTGAACACCGGGGAGCTGTTTTTT
CDR3 protein: CAWQTGLNTGELFF
clone size: many
V gene: TRBV30
D gene: .
J gene: TRBJ2-2

CDR3 DNA: TGTGCCAGCAGTTTAGGGGGGGGAATGAAGGAGAAGACCCAGTACTTC
CDR3 protein: CASSLGGGMKEKTQYF
clone size: many
V gene: TRBV28
D gene: TRBD2
J gene: TRBJ2-5

CDR3 DNA: TGTGCCACCGTCCCCCCTATATGGGACACTGAAGCTTTCTTT
CDR3 protein: CATVPPIWDTEAFF
clone size: many
V gene: TRBV28
D gene: .
J gene: TRBJ1-1

CDR3 DNA: TGTGCCACCAGTCGACAGCCTCTAGGATACGAGCAGTACTTC
CDR3 protein: CATSRQPLGYEQYF
clone size: many
V gene: TRBV24-1
D gene: .
J gene: TRBJ2-7

CDR3 DNA: TGTGCCAGCAGCTTCCGGCCGTTTTTCTATGGCTACACCTTC
CDR3 protein: CASSFRPFFYGYTF
clone size: many
V gene: TRBV7-9
D gene: .
J gene: TRBJ1-2

CDR3 DNA: TGTGCCAGCAGCCACGTATCAGGGGGGACCGGGGAGCTGTTTTTT
CDR3 protein: CASSHVSGGTGELFF
clone size: few
V gene: TRBV9
D gene: .
J gene: TRBJ2-2

CDR3 DNA: TGTGCCAGCACACAGGGGGCTTGGACTGAAGCTTTCTTT
CDR3 protein: CASTQGAWTEAFF
clone size: many
V gene: TRBV6-1
D gene: TRBD1
J gene: TRBJ1-1

CDR3 DNA: TGTGCCAGCATACGGGGGGGAGTTAGTGGCTACACCTTC
CDR3 protein: CASIRGGVSGYTF
clone size: .
V gene: TRBV6-1
D gene: .
J gene: TRBJ1-2

CDR3 DNA: TGTGCCAGCACCTCCGGGGGGGGATCTAACTATGGCTACACCTTC
CDR3 protein: CASTSGGGSNYGYTF
clone size: few
V gene: TRBV6-1
D gene: .
J gene: TRBJ1-2

CDR3 DNA: TGTACCAGCAGCTTAGGTCCCAGGGGGCCCACCTACGAGCAGTACTTC
CDR3 protein: CTSSLGPRGPTYEQYF
clone size: .
V gene: TRBV11-2
D gene: TRBD1
J gene: TRBJ2-7

CDR3 DNA: TGCAGCGTTGAGCGGGGACGGGGATACGAGCAGTACTTC
CDR3 protein: CSVERGRGYEQYF
clone size: many
V gene: TRBV29-1
D gene: .
J gene: TRBJ2-7

CDR3 DNA: TGTGCCAGCAGTCTTGAGGGTCTCAACCATGGCTACACCTTC
CDR3 protein: CASSLEGLNHGYTF
clone size: .
V gene: TRBV6-1
D gene: .
J gene: TRBJ1-2

CDR3 DNA: TGTGCCAGCAGTTTCCACGGAACTAGCAATCAGCCCCAGCATTTT
CDR3 protein: CASSFHGTSNQPQHF
clone size: many
V gene: TRBV12-3/TRBV12-4
D gene: .
J gene: TRBJ1-5

CDR3 DNA: TGTGCCAGTAGGACTGGGGGGACAGCATCCTATGGCTACACCTTC
CDR3 protein: CASRTGGTASYGYTF
clone size: .
V gene: TRBV19
D gene: TRBD1
J gene: TRBJ1-2

CDR3 DNA: TGTGCCAGCAGTTTTCTGGGATCGAGTGGGGAGCTGTTTTTT
CDR3 protein: CASSFLGSSGELFF
clone size: many
V gene: TRBV27
D gene: .
J gene: TRBJ2-2

CDR3 DNA: TGTGCCACCAGCAGAGATCAGCCGGATTCCTACGAGCAGTACTTC
CDR3 protein: CATSRDQPDSYEQYF
clone size: many
V gene: TRBV15
D gene: .
J gene: TRBJ2-7

CDR3 DNA: TGCAGTGCTAGAGCCTCCGGGACTACCTACGAGCAGTACTTC
CDR3 protein: CSARASGTTYEQYF
clone size: .
V gene: TRBV20-1
D gene: TRBD2
J gene: TRBJ2-7

CDR3 DNA: TGTGCCACCAGCAAAAGAAACACTGAAGCTTTCTTT
CDR3 protein: CATSKRNTEAFF
clone size: .
V gene: TRBV15
D gene: .
J gene: TRBJ1-1